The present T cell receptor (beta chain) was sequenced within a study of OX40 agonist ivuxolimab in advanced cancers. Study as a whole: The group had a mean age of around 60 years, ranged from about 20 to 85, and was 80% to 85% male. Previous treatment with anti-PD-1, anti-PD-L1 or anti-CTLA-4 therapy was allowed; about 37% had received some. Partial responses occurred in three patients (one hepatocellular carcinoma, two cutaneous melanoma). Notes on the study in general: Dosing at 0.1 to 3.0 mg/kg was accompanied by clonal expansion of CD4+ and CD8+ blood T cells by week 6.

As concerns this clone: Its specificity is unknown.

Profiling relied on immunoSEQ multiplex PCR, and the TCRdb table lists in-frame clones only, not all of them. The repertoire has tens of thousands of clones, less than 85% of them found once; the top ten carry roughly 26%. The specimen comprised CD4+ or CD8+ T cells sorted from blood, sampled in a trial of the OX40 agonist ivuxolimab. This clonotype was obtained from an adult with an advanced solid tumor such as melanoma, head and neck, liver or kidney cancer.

The CDR3 sequence is CASSDGDSSYLLRYEQYF. The CDR3 DNA reads TGTGCCAGCAGTGATGGGGACAGCTCCTACCTCCTCCGCTACGAGCAGTACTTC. The V and J genes are TRBV6-1 and TRBJ2-7; 7 bases align to TRBD1. After removal of 3 bases from V and 3 bases from J, the junction contained 17 bases not matched to a gene. Germline loops: CDR1 MNHNS, CDR2 SASEGT. This CDR3 contains 18 residues.